These 25 T cell receptor beta chains share one sample of origin, sequenced in a study of T cells in Graves' hyperthyroidism and ophthalmopathy. It was RNA transcripts that yielded the amplified TCR beta CDR3 regions. Carried out on the TCR CDR3, a first-round RT-PCR used the HTBI primer set. TCRdb re-derived calls from the multiplex PCR reads in MiXCR, one entry per CDR3 protein. The sample has around 350,000 distinct CDR3 sequences, about a sixth seen once. The sequenced sample consisted of blood. The receptors were gathered from a woman aged 25-40 years with Graves' hyperthyroidism that later progressed to Graves' ophthalmopathy.

This clonotype has more than one count but fewer than ten. The genes are TRBV5-1 and TRBJ1-1; D uncertain. CDR3 length: 15 residues. CDR1 is SGHRS, CDR2 YFSETQ, per germline. Trimming left V 0 bases short and J 0 bases short, with 9 bases between. CDR3 region: CASSLEYWMNTEAFF. For the CDR3, the DNA is TGCGCCAGCAGCTTGGAGTATTGGATGAACACTGAAGCTTTCTTT.

This clonotype was counted at least ten times. The CDR3 reads CASSEPKVGGSYNEQFF. CDR3 nucleotides: TGTGCCAGCAGTGAGCCAAAGGTAGGGGGGTCGTACAATGAGCAGTTCTTC. The V and J genes are TRBV12-3 or TRBV12-4 and TRBJ2-1; either TRBD1 or TRBD2 may fit D (6 bases each). The CDR3 runs 17 residues. V lost 5 bases and J 4 bases, leaving 21 bases between the germline ends.

This clonotype was found a few times. This rearrangement joins TRBV7-9 to TRBJ1-2; D is unresolved. Trimming cost V 1 base and J 2 bases, with 8 bases left between them. The CDR3 extends over 14 amino acids. Germline V gene lookup returns CDR1 SEHNR and CDR2 FQNEAQ (reference sequence). CDR3 in amino acids: CASSLELDNYGYTF. DNA for the CDR3: TGTGCCAGCAGCTTAGAACTGGACAACTATGGCTACACCTTC.

The V gene is TRBV6-1, the J gene TRBJ2-7, with 15 nucleotides matching TRBD2. CDR1 is MNHNS, CDR2 SASEGT, per germline. Losses at the gene ends were 5 bases for V and 1 base for J; bases not matched to a gene: 12. This CDR3 region has 19 residues. For the CDR3, the DNA is TGTGCCAGCAGTAAGGGGACTAGCGGGGGGCCCCGCCGATCCTACGAGCAGTACTTC. This translates into CASSKGTSGGPRRSYEQYF.

This clonotype occurred a few times. CDR3 region: CASSVVAGVSDEQFF. The CDR3 DNA reads as TGTGCCAGCAGCGTTGTAGCGGGAGTTTCGGATGAGCAGTTCTTC. The genes are TRBV9 and TRBJ2-1; 9 bases agree with TRBD2. The CDR3 contains 15 residues. Germline V lookup: CDR1 SGDLS, CDR2 YYNGEE. With V trimmed by 2 bases and J by 8 bases, 8 bases remained unmatched. The full variable domain, in which reference TRBV9 and TRBJ2-1 provide the parts outside the CDR3, is DSGVTQTPKHLITATGQRVTLRCSPRSGDLSVYWYQQSLDQGLQFLIQYYNGEERAKGNILERFSAQQFPDLHSELNLSSLELGDSALYFCASSVVAGVSDEQFFGPGTRLTVL.

The chain combines TRBV19 with TRBJ1-5, with TRBD1 as a possible D gene (6 bases). This CDR3 spans 15 amino acids. CDR1 and CDR2 (germline): LNHDA, SQIVND (reference sequence). Trimming pared 8 bases from V and 0 bases from J, leaving 14 bases between. Here the CDR3 DNA reads TGTGCCAGTCAACAGGGCCACTATAGCAATCAGCCCCAGCATTTT. This translates into CASQQGHYSNQPQHF. Full variable domain (remainder filled in from reference TRBV19 and TRBJ1-5): DGGITQSPKYLFRKEGQNVTLSCEQNLNHDAMYWYRQDPGQGLRLIYYSQIVNDFQKGDIAEGYSVSREKKESFPLTVTSAQKNPTAFYLCASQQGHYSNQPQHFGDGTRLSIL.

This clonotype was picked up many times. The V gene is TRBV18, the J gene TRBJ1-1; no clear D. The CDR3 extends over 15 amino acids. Per the germline V gene, CDR1 is KGHSH and CDR2 is LQKENI. Trimming removed 3 bases from V and 3 bases from J, with 14 bases in between. CDR3 in DNA: TGTGCCAGCTCACCCCCGAGCCTGAGGGACACTGAAGCTTTCTTT. This codes for CASSPPSLRDTEAFF. Filled out from reference TRBV18 and TRBJ1-1, the complete variable domain reads NAGVMQNPRHLVRRRGQEARLRCSPMKGHSHVYWYRQLPEEGLKFMVYLQKENIIDESGMPKERFSAEFPKEGPSILRIQQVVRGDSAAYFCASSPPSLRDTEAFFGQGTRLTVV.

This clonotype showed up just a few times. The chain has TRBV7-9 and TRBJ2-2; no clear D. V lost 5 bases and J 5 bases, leaving 12 bases between the germline ends. Germline CDR1 reads SEHNR; CDR2 reads FQNEAQ (reference sequence). The CDR3 covers 14 residues. CDR3: CASSQSGSTGELFF. CDR3 in DNA: TGTGCCAGCAGCCAATCGGGTTCTACCGGGGAGCTGTTTTTT.

This clonotype was seen ten or more times. The chain employs TRBV6-1 and TRBJ2-7, with TRBD1 matching 9 bases. Germline CDR1 is MNHNS and CDR2 is SASEGT. This CDR3 comprises 14 residues. The J segment lost 1 base and the V segment lost 7 bases, leaving 5 bases of the junction unmatched. The CDR3 DNA reads TGTGCCAGCAAAATGGGACAGGGTTCCTACGAGCAGTACTTC. Translated: CASKMGQGSYEQYF.

This clonotype was seen many times. The chain is built from TRBV6-1 and TRBJ2-3, with a weak D call TRBD2 (6 bases). V lost 6 bases, J lost 2 bases, and 12 bases lay in between. The germline V gene has CDR1 MNHNS and CDR2 SASEGT. This CDR3 has 14 amino acids. The CDR3 DNA reads as TGTGCCAGCAGCCGGGACTCGGTCACAGATACGCAGTATTTT. It specifies CASSRDSVTDTQYF.

A remark on this clonotype: Sequence at one end of the junction differs from germline and may be a read error. CDR3 in amino acids: CASRLVGGRTDTQYF. The CDR3 coding sequence is TGTGCCAGCCGCTTAGTTGGGGGGCGGACAGATACGCAGTATTTT. This rearrangement joins TRBV7-2 to TRBJ2-3, with D possibly being TRBD1 or TRBD2 (6 bases each). This CDR3 is 15 amino acids long. CDR1 and CDR2 (germline): SGHTA, FQGNSA.

This clonotype was seen repeatedly, ten times or more. CDR3 sequence reads: CASSLRGTDGYTF. Written as DNA, the CDR3 is TGTGCCAGCAGCTTAAGGGGGACAGATGGCTACACCTTC. The rearrangement joins TRBV7-2 to TRBJ1-2, with 7 bases fitting TRBD1. The CDR3 runs to 13 residues. V was clipped by 2 bases and J by 6 bases; unmatched bases: 3. CDR1 and CDR2 from the germline V gene are SGHTA and FQGNSA. Full variable domain (outside the CDR3, taken from reference TRBV7-2 and TRBJ1-2): GAGVSQSPSNKVTEKGKDVELRCDPISGHTALYWYRQSLGQGLEFLIYFQGNSAPDKSGLPSDRFSAERTGGSVSTLTIQRTQQEDSAVYLCASSLRGTDGYTFGSGTRLTVV.

This clonotype was counted only a few times. This chain joins TRBV7-8 and TRBJ1-2, with 7 bases matching TRBD1. With V trimmed by 5 bases and J by 4 bases, 10 bases remained unmatched. The CDR3 is 15 residues long. Per germline, CDR1 SGHVS and CDR2 FQNEAQ. The CDR3 DNA reads as TGTGCCAGCAGCCCCTGGGACAGCGAGACCTATGGCTACACCTTC. It translates to CASSPWDSETYGYTF.

This clonotype was counted ten times or more. The V call is TRBV5-6, the J call TRBJ2-7, with TRBD1 matching over 10 bases. The V and J ends lost 4 bases and 5 bases, in that order; junction bases with no gene match: 6. Germline CDR1 and CDR2: SGHDT and YYEEEE. CDR3 length: 14 amino acids. In DNA form, the CDR3 reads TGTGCCAGCAGCCCGACCGGGACAGGGGACGAGCAGTACTTC. Encoded protein: CASSPTGTGDEQYF.

At least ten counts were recorded for this clonotype. The chain combines TRBV7-9 with TRBJ2-5; D ambiguous. CDR3 size: 17 residues. Germline-derived CDR1 and CDR2 are SEHNR and FQNEAQ (reference sequence). V gave up 4 bases and J gave up 5 bases, with 23 bases separating them. In nucleotides, the CDR3 is TGTGCCAGCAGCTCCCGGGCGGTACGAGACCCCAGGGAGACCCAGTACTTC. Translated, it gives CASSSRAVRDPRETQYF. Full variable domain (rest looked up from reference TRBV7-9 and TRBJ2-5): DTGVSQNPRHKITKRGQNVTFRCDPISEHNRLYWYRQTLGQGPEFLTYFQNEAQLEKSRLLSDRFSAERPKGSFSTLEIQRTEQGDSAMYLCASSSRAVRDPRETQYFGPGTRLLVL.

This clonotype was observed a handful of times. The rearrangement joins TRBV6-2 or TRBV6-3 to TRBJ1-2; perhaps TRBD1 as D (6 bases). This CDR3 has 14 amino acids. Germline CDR1 reads MNHEY; CDR2 reads SVGEGT. V was cut by 2 bases and J by 5 bases, with 12 bases left in between. CDR3 protein: CASSYPRQEYGYTF. The CDR3 coding sequence is TGTGCCAGCAGTTACCCACGACAGGAGTATGGCTACACCTTC.

This clonotype was recorded at least ten times. This chain joins TRBV12-3 or TRBV12-4 and TRBJ2-3; a possible D gene is TRBD2 (6 bases). Trimming took off 0 bases at V and 6 bases at J, with 13 bases between the two ends. The CDR3 has 15 amino acids. The CDR3 region has the DNA TGTGCCAGCAGTTTAGCACTAGCTTCCGCGGATACGCAGTATTTT. This sequence encodes CASSLALASADTQYF.

This clonotype was observed many times. The V gene is TRBV6-1, the J gene TRBJ2-1, with 7 bases that match TRBD1. In germline, CDR1 is MNHNS, CDR2 SASEGT. CDR3 length: 15 residues. Trimming at V came to 6 bases and at J to 0 bases, leaving 5 bases not matched to a gene. CDR3: CASRLDRSSYNEQFF. In nucleotides, the CDR3 is TGTGCCAGCAGGCTGGACAGGAGCTCCTACAATGAGCAGTTCTTC.

This clonotype was seen many times. The chain combines TRBV28 with TRBJ2-4; D perhaps matches TRBD1 (6 bases). The germline V gene has CDR1 MDHEN and CDR2 SYDVKM. This CDR3 region has 15 residues. The germline V and J ends were trimmed by 5 bases and 3 bases, with 14 bases remaining between them. The CDR3 sequence: CASSEGQNHKNIQYF. As DNA, the CDR3 is TGTGCCAGCAGTGAAGGACAGAACCACAAAAACATTCAGTACTTC.

The table lists this clonotype with many counts. The chain has TRBV6-1 and TRBJ2-7; TRBD2 is a possible D gene (5 bases). Germline loops: CDR1 MNHNS, CDR2 SASEGT. The CDR3 has 16 amino acids. Trimming pared 1 base from V and 2 bases from J, leaving 15 bases between. The CDR3 loop reads CASSEGARAFTYEQYF. In DNA, the CDR3 is TGTGCCAGCAGTGAAGGGGCGCGGGCCTTCACCTACGAGCAGTACTTC.

This clonotype was observed many times. The CDR3 reads CATRDRGLFQPQHF. CDR3 DNA sequence: TGTGCCACCAGAGACAGGGGGCTATTTCAGCCCCAGCATTTT. This rearrangement joins TRBV27 to TRBJ1-5; TRBD1 agrees at 10 bases. The CDR3 is 14 amino acids. Trimming at V came to 10 bases and at J to 6 bases, leaving 9 bases not matched to a gene. Germline V gives CDR1 MNHEY, CDR2 SMNVEV (reference sequence).

This clonotype has ten or more counts. This sequence joins TRBV24-1 and TRBJ1-5; D not certain. V lost 4 bases, J lost 3 bases, and 15 bases lay in between. There are 16 residues in the CDR3. Per germline, CDR1 KGHDR and CDR2 SFDVKD. CDR3 sequence reads: CATSEFWLHTNQPQHF. The CDR3 nucleotides read TGTGCCACCAGTGAATTTTGGTTGCATACCAATCAGCCCCAGCATTTT.

This clonotype has at least ten counts. The CDR3, as DNA: TGTGCCAGCAGTGAGATCCTCAGGTACCCTGGAAACACCATATATTTT. Protein product: CASSEILRYPGNTIYF. This chain connects TRBV6-1 to TRBJ1-3; D remains unclear. The CDR3 runs to 16 residues. Germline V CDR1 and CDR2: MNHNS, SASEGT. With 3 bases removed from V and 2 bases from J, the gap between germline ends came to 14 bases.

Ten or more counts support this clonotype. The chain combines TRBV27 with TRBJ2-7; 8 nucleotides agree with TRBD2. The CDR3 contains 14 residues. Trimming cost V 6 bases and J 0 bases; bases outside gene matches: 4. Germline V gene data show CDR1 as MNHEY and CDR2 as SMNVEV (reference sequence). As DNA, the CDR3 is TGTGCCAGCAGCGGAAGCGGGAGCTCCTACGAGCAGTACTTC. This gives the protein CASSGSGSSYEQYF.

The table lists this clonotype with a few counts. This chain links TRBV7-4 with TRBJ2-3; 12 positions match TRBD2. Trimming removed 3 bases from V and 5 bases from J; junction bases left unmatched: 9. In germline, CDR1 is SGHVT, CDR2 SQSDAQ. This CDR3 region has 17 residues. The CDR3 DNA is TGTGCCAGCAGCTTGTTTACTAGCGGGGGGCATGGAGATACGCAGTATTTT. Translated: CASSLFTSGGHGDTQYF.